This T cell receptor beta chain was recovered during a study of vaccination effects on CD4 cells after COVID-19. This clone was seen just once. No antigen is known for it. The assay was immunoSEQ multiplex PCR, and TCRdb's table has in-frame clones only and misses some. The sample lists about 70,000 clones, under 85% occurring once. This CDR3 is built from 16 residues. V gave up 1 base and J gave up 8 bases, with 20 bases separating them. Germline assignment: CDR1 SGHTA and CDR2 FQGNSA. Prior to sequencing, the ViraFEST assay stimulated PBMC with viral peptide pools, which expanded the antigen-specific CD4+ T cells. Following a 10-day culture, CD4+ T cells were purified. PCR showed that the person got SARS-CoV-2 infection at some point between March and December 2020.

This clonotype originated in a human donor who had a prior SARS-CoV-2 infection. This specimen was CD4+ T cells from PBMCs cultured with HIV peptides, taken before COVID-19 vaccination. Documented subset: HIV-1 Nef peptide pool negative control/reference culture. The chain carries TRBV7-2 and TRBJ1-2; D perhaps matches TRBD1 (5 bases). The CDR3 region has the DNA TGTGCCAGCAGCTTAGTGGCGTGGGAGATCCAGGGAGGCTACACCTTC. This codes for CASSLVAWEIQGGYTF.